Below, one T cell receptor (beta chain) is given with its context. The assay was immunoSEQ multiplex PCR, and TCRdb's table has in-frame clones only and misses some. Here the sample spans about 410,000 clones, about 92% being singletons. The data belong to a study of blood T cell repertoires in COVID-19. The junction had 9 bases not matched to a gene; V was cut back by 1 base and J by 7 bases. The CDR3 loop spans 16 amino acids. Per germline, CDR1 SGHAT and CDR2 FQNNGV. This receptor was obtained from a man between 18 and 29 years old who had recovered from COVID-19. This chain links TRBV11-2 with TRBJ1-2; 10 bases agree with TRBD1. The sequenced material came from PBMCs or T cells enriched from blood (not recorded which). CDR3 protein: CASSLVGRDRGGGYTF. The CDR3 DNA reads as TGTGCCAGCAGCTTAGTGGGACGGGACAGGGGCGGTGGCTACACCTTC.